Detailed here is one T cell receptor (beta chain). The antigen it recognizes is unknown. Qualities for individual bases were not recorded, and no much larger clone is one base off. The record originates from a study of blood T cell repertoires in COVID-19 (dated by TCRdb to between 2020 and 2021). In terms of the full investigation: Samples from collaborators originated in the United States, Italy and Spain and spanned both the acute and convalescent phases of COVID-19. The prospective study material was composed of cDNA or gDNA derived from T cells, B-cell-depleted T cells, or PBMCs. The samples were drawn from the first 160 participants of the ongoing ImmuneRACE study and from some 1,300 subjects provided by 6 global collaborators. The repertoires were released in a freely available public database meant as a resource for research on the immune response to SARS-CoV-2. The sample metadata nearly always contained a de-identified subject ID, COVID-19 status, age in years and sex. Subjects who had been exposed to COVID-19, were actively infected with it, or had recovered from it provided the deeply sampled blood TCRbeta repertoires that made up the dataset. Where available, HLA class I and class II types were obtained from metadata supplied by the sample provider rather than from assay-based typing.

The research as a whole found: How much clinical and demographic metadata was included differed by source and by participant, and the metadata was provided uncurated.

The immunoSEQ Assay, a bias-controlled multiplex PCR, was used to amplify TCRbeta CDR3 regions from genomic DNA. The source study handled its data this way. The number of nucleated cells in each sample was estimated by amplification of reference gene primers within the assay. To quantify the absolute abundance of each unique TCRbeta CDR3 rearrangement, sequence reads were collapsed and filtered. For each sample, productive Simpson clonality was calculated by taking the square root of Simpson's diversity index across productive rearrangements. Sourced from immuneACCESS, this table was stored by TCRdb with only in-frame sequences that have V and J called. A share of the clones is absent; for the studies checked, an unresolved V gene accounts for under half, and the remainder has no known explanation. The D gene and trimming were derived from the DNA, and the V and J assignments and clone size from that table. This sample lists about 52,000 clones; 70% to 85% were detected once. Around a tenth of the sample is in the top ten clones.

One collaborating source in Seattle enrolled patients while the patients were actively infected and followed the patients over time throughout the course of disease. Collaborating institutions collected whole blood in K2EDTA tubes following their own protocols. For TCRbeta analysis, collaborators shipped samples as frozen whole blood, isolated PBMCs, or DNA extracted from either of those sample types. This clonotype was sampled from a man older than 75 with COVID-19, enrolled during active disease. The source material was peripheral blood.

The DNA is as follows: TGTGCCAGCAGCCTTGGACAGGGAGTTGGTCACATTGATGGCTACACCTTC. This yields the protein CASSLGQGVGHIDGYTF. Recombination joined TRBV3-1 (or the pseudogene TRBV3-2) with TRBJ1-2, with TRBD1 matching 8 junction bases. Per the germline V gene (reference sequence), LGHDT is the CDR1 and YNNKEL is the CDR2. The junction shows trimming of 4 bases on V and 6 bases on J, and the gene matches do not reach 16 bases of it. The cysteine opens and the phenylalanine closes a CDR3 of 17 amino acids. The kept DNA is CDR3 alone, 51 bases in frame from the first base.